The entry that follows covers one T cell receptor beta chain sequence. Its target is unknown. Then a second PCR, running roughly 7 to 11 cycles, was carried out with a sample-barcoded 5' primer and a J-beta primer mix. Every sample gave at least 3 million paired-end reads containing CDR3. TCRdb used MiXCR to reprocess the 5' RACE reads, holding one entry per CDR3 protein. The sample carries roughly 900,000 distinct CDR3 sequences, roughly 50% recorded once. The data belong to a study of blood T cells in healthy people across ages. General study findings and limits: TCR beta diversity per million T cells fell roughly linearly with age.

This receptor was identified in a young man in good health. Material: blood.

The CDR3 DNA sequence: TGTGCCAGCAGCTTAGGTCCGGTAATGGGCTCCTACGAGCAGTACTTC. Amino acid sequence: CASSLGPVMGSYEQYF. The chain joins TRBV11-3 to TRBJ2-7; D is ambiguous. Trimming cost V 1 base and J 0 bases, with 13 bases left between them. CDR3 size: 16 residues. Per germline, CDR1 SGHNT and CDR2 YENEEA.